These 15 T cell receptor beta chains were all obtained from the same sample, sequenced in a study of STAT3 mutations in large granular lymphocyte leukemia. The table came from immunoSEQ multiplex PCR; TCRdb's copy has only in-frame clones and leaves some out. The profile shows about 1,900 clones, approximately 60% of them singletons. Study-wide results and caveats: In T-cell large granular lymphocyte leukemia, about half of patients showed multiple immunodominant subclonotypes.

For these receptors, no antigen is known. The sample consisted of peripheral blood mononuclear cells. The receptor set was obtained from a man aged 55 to 69 with T-cell large granular lymphocyte leukemia. Some clones in this sample may be carry-over from other donors' samples.

This rearrangement joins TRBV7-8 to TRBJ1-2; possible D gene TRBD1, 6 bases. Between the trimmed V and J ends, which lost 4 bases and 7 bases, there was a span of 19 bases. The germline V gene encodes CDR1 SGHVS and CDR2 FQNEAQ. The CDR3 totals 15 residues. The CDR3 loop is CASSSRMDSSGGYTF. The CDR3 coding sequence is TGTGCCAGCAGCTCCCGAATGGACAGCTCCGGTGGCTACACCTTC.

The CDR3 spells CASSLVGANVLTF. As DNA, the CDR3 is TGTGCCAGCAGCTTGGTTGGGGCCAACGTCCTGACTTTC. The V call is TRBV5-4, the J call TRBJ2-6; D gene uncertain. The V end was cut by 0 bases, the J end by 3 bases, with 1 base between. The CDR3 totals 13 residues. Germline CDR1 reads SGHNT; CDR2 reads YYREEE (reference sequence).

V and J are TRBV5-1 and TRBJ2-3; TRBD2 aligns across 11 bases. The V segment lost 4 bases and the J segment 2 bases; nucleotides outside the gene matches: 6. The CDR3 has 16 residues. The germline V gene encodes CDR1 SGHRS and CDR2 YFSETQ. The CDR3 coding sequence is TGCGCCAGCAGCCCCCTGACTAGCGGGGTCACAGATACGCAGTATTTT. Protein: CASSPLTSGVTDTQYF.

The V call is TRBV18, the J call TRBJ1-4, with D perhaps matching TRBD1 (5 bases). There are 16 residues in the CDR3. Germline CDR1 KGHSH, CDR2 LQKENI. Trimming cost V 1 base and J 4 bases, with 13 bases left between them. The CDR3 loop is CASSPLAGTLNEKLFF. Here the CDR3 DNA reads TGTGCCAGCTCACCACTGGCCGGGACTCTTAATGAAAAACTGTTTTTT. Combining the CDR3 with reference TRBV18 and TRBJ1-4 gives the whole variable domain NAGVMQNPRHLVRRRGQEARLRCSPMKGHSHVYWYRQLPEEGLKFMVYLQKENIIDESGMPKERFSAEFPKEGPSILRIQQVVRGDSAAYFCASSPLAGTLNEKLFFGSGTQLSVL.

This clone has more than one count but fewer than ten. This chain joins TRBV5-1 and TRBJ2-7; tentatively, D is TRBD1 (5 bases). The CDR3 covers 12 residues. CDR1 SGHRS and CDR2 YFSETQ come from the germline V gene. Trimming cost V 4 bases and J 3 bases, with 8 bases left between them. The CDR3 reads CASSVDNYEQYF. The DNA for the CDR3 is TGCGCCAGCAGCGTGGACAACTACGAGCAGTACTTC.

The rearrangement uses TRBV18 and TRBJ2-7; D is undetermined. Trimming shortened V by 0 bases and J by 6 bases, and 9 bases separated the two germline ends. This CDR3 region has 13 residues. CDR1 is KGHSH and CDR2 is LQKENI in the germline V gene. The CDR3 DNA follows: TGTGCCAGCTCACCACCGATGGGATCCGAGCAGTACTTC. Translating gives CASSPPMGSEQYF.

The rearrangement links TRBV18 to TRBJ2-7; a weak D match, TRBD1 (5 bases). Germline V lookup: CDR1 KGHSH, CDR2 LQKENI. CDR3 size: 14 residues. V was clipped by 5 bases and J by 3 bases, with 14 bases between them. In DNA form, the CDR3 reads TGTGCCAGCTCATCGTTCCAGGGTGACTACGAGCAGTACTTC. As protein: CASSSFQGDYEQYF.

This clone was counted a few times. The chain couples TRBV7-9 to TRBJ2-7; perhaps TRBD2 as D (5 bases). CDR3 length: 12 residues. V dropped 2 bases and J dropped 4 bases, with 6 bases sitting between them. CDR1 is SEHNR, CDR2 FQNEAQ, per germline (reference sequence). In DNA form, the CDR3 reads TGTGCCAGCAGCTTACTAGCTTACGAGCAGTACTTC. Its protein product is CASSLLAYEQYF.

A few counts support this clone. The chain combines TRBV18 with TRBJ2-7; D uncertain. This CDR3 spans 14 amino acids. Trimming removed 0 bases at V and 0 bases at J, with 6 bases between. CDR1 and CDR2 (germline): KGHSH, LQKENI. DNA of the CDR3: TGTGCCAGCTCACCACCGCTCAGCTCCTACGAGCAGTACTTC. It is translated as CASSPPLSSYEQYF.

The V gene is TRBV28, the J gene TRBJ2-3; D is ambiguous. The CDR3 length is 12 residues. Germline V gene lookup returns CDR1 MDHEN and CDR2 SYDVKM. V lost 6 bases to trimming and J lost 8 bases, with 12 bases between them. CDR3 bases: TGTGCCAGCAGATCCCAGCGAGGTACGCAGTATTTT. Its protein is CASRSQRGTQYF.

The chain is built from TRBV30 and TRBJ1-4, with a weak D call TRBD1 (5 bases). Germline lookup yields CDR1 GTSNPN and CDR2 SVGIG (reference sequence). The CDR3 has 12 amino acids. As DNA, the CDR3 is TGTGGTCGGGACGAGGGCCTCGGAAAACTGTTTTTT. Translating it yields CGRDEGLGKLFF.

This clone was seen a handful of times. This chain connects TRBV29-1 to TRBJ2-3; TRBD1 matches 9 bases. Losses at the gene ends were 4 bases for V and 0 bases for J; bases not matched to a gene: 5. This CDR3 comprises 15 residues. Germline CDR1 is SQVTM and CDR2 is ANQGSEA. CDR3 coding DNA: TGCAGCGTTGTTAGGGACAGGGTTAGCACAGATACGCAGTATTTT. Translation: CSVVRDRVSTDTQYF.

The rearrangement joins TRBV5-4 to TRBJ1-1, with a tentative D call TRBD1 (5 bases). CDR1 is SGHNT and CDR2 is YYREEE in the germline V gene (reference sequence). The CDR3 contains 15 residues. The V end was cut by 4 bases, the J end by 0 bases, with 13 bases between. The CDR3: CASSARVDLNTEAFF. DNA for the CDR3: TGTGCCAGCAGCGCCAGGGTCGATTTGAACACTGAAGCTTTCTTT.

V is TRBV6-1 and J is TRBJ1-5; 7 bases match TRBD1. The CDR3 runs to 15 residues. Germline lookup yields CDR1 MNHNS and CDR2 SASEGT. J was trimmed by 6 bases and V by 3 bases; bases with no gene match: 8. The CDR3 region has the DNA TGTGCCAGCAGTGACGCAGGGGGTGAGGGTCAGCCCCAGCATTTT. It yields the protein CASSDAGGEGQPQHF.

This clone appeared a few times. V usage is TRBV7-9 and J usage is TRBJ2-7, with 12 bases matching TRBD2. The germline V gene encodes CDR1 SEHNR and CDR2 FQNEAQ (reference sequence). CDR3 length equals 17 residues. V trimming: 1 base; J trimming: 6 bases; junction bases outside the gene matches: 10. The CDR3 here is CASSLGGLAGYNGEQYF. DNA for the CDR3: TGTGCCAGCAGCTTAGGTGGACTAGCGGGATATAATGGCGAGCAGTACTTC.